The following is a T cell receptor beta chain sequence with its context. Antigen unknown. Autoimmune disease history or systemic immunosuppression meant exclusion. These data are taken from a study of OX40 agonist ivuxolimab in advanced cancers. As for the study in general: Patients' therapy was ivuxolimab, an antibody that acts as an agonist of OX40 (CD134).

Sequencing was performed with immunoSEQ multiplex PCR; in TCRdb, only in-frame clones are kept and a portion is missing. Altogether approximately 48,000 clones are present, around 82% being singletons, with the ten largest covering around 2%. The study's findings and limits: Within 6 weeks, CD4+ and CD8+ blood T cells expanded clonally at 0.1 to 3.0 mg/kg. Among patients with partial responses at 0.1-3.0 mg/kg, clonal expansion was among the lowest.

The germline gives CDR1 KGHSH, CDR2 LQKENI. CDR3 length: 13 residues. The V end was cut by 2 bases, the J end by 4 bases, with 8 bases between. The sample was CD4+ or CD8+ T cells sorted from blood, taken in a trial of the OX40 agonist ivuxolimab. The chain combines TRBV18 with TRBJ1-2; TRBD1 might be the D (5 bases). The receptor was derived from an adult with an advanced solid tumor such as melanoma, head and neck, liver or kidney cancer. The CDR3 loop is CASSPGAAYGYTF. CDR3 in DNA: TGTGCCAGCTCACCAGGGGCAGCCTATGGCTACACCTTC.